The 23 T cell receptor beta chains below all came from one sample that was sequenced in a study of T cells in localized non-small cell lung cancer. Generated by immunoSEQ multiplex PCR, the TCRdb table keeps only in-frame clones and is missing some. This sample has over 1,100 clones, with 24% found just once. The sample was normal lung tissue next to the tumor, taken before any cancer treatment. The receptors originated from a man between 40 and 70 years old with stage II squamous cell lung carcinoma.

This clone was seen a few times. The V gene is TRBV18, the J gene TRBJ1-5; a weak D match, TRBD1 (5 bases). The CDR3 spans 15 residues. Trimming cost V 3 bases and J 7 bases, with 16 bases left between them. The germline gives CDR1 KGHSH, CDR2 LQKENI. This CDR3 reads CASSPSREGGQPQHF. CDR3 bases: TGTGCCAGCTCACCGAGCAGGGAAGGAGGCCAGCCCCAGCATTTT.

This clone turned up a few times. The CDR3 DNA sequence: TGTGCCAGCAGTTACCGACCGGGACAAGTGGCTTTCTTT. Its translation: CASSYRPGQVAFF. The chain joins TRBV6-8 to TRBJ1-1; a possible D gene is TRBD1 (6 bases). Germline V gene sequence: CDR1 MNHGY, CDR2 SAAAGT. This CDR3 is 13 amino acids long. V lost 2 bases, J lost 11 bases, and 15 bases lay in between.

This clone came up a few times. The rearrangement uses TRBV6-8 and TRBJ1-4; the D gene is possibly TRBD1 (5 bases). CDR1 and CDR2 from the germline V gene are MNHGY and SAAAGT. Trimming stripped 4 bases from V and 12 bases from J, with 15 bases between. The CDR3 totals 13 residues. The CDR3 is CASSWGGIGELFF. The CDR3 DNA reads TGTGCCAGCAGTTGGGGCGGTATCGGAGAACTGTTTTTT.

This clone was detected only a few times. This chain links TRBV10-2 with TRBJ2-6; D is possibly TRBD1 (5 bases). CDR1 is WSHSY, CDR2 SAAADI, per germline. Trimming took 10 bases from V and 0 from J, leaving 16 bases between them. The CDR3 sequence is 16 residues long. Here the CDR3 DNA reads TGCGCCACCAGGGCCACCTCCCACTCTGGGGCCAACGTCCTGACTTTC. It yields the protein CATRATSHSGANVLTF.

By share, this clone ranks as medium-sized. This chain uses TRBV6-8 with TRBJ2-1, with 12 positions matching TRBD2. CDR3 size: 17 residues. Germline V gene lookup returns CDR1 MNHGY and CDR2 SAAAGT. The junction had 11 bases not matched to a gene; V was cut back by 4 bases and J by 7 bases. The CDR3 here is CASSFLGLAGNRNEQFF. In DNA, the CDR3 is TGTGCCAGCAGTTTCCTAGGACTAGCGGGAAATAGGAATGAGCAGTTCTTC.

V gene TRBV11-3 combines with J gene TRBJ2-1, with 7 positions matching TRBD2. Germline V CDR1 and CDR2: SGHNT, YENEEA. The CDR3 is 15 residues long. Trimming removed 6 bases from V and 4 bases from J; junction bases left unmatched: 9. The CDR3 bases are TGTGCCAGCAGGTCAACGGGGGGTCGGTACAATGAGCAGTTCTTC. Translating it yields CASRSTGGRYNEQFF.

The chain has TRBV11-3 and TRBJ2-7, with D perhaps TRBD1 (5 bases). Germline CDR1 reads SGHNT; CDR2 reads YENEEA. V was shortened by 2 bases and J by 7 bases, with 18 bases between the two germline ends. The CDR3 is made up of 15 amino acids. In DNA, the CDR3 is TGTGCCAGCAGCTTATATGGGGCAGCCCAGCTTGAGCAGTACTTC. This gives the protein CASSLYGAAQLEQYF.

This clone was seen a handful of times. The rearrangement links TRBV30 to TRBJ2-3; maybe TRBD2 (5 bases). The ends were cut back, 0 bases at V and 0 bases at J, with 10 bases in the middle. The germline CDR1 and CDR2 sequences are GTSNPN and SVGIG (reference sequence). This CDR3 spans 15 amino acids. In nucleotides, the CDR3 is TGTGCCTGGAGTGTACAAGCGGTGAGCACAGATACGCAGTATTTT. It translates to CAWSVQAVSTDTQYF.

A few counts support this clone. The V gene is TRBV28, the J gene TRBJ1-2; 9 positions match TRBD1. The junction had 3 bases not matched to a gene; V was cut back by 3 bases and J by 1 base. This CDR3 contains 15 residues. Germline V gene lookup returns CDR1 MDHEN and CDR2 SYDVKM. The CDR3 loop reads CASSFGDRDNYGYTF. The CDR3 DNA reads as TGTGCCAGCAGTTTCGGGGACAGGGATAACTATGGCTACACCTTC.

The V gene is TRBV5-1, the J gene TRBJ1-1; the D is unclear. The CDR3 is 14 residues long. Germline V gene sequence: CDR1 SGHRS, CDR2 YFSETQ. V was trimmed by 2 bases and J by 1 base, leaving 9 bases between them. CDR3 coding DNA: TGCGCCAGCAGCTTACAGACGGGGAACACTGAAGCTTTCTTT. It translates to CASSLQTGNTEAFF.

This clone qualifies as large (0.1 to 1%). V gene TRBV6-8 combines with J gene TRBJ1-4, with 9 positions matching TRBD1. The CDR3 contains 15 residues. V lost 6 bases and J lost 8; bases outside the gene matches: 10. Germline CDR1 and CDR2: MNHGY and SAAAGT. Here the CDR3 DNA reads TGTGCCAGCAGCCCGCCGACAGGGGGGGAGGAAAAACTGTTTTTT. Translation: CASSPPTGGEEKLFF.

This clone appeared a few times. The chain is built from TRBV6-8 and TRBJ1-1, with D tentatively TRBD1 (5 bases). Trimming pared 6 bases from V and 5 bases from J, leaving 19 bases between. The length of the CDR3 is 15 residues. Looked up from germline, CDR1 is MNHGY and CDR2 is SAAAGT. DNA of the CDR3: TGTGCCAGCAGGGGACGGGGCGAAAGCGGAACTGAAGCTTTCTTT. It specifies CASRGRGESGTEAFF.

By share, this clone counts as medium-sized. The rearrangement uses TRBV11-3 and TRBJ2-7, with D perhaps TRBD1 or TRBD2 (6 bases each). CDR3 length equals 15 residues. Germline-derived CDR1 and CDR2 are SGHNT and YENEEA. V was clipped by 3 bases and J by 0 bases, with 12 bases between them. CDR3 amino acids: CASSFEGGYSYEQYF. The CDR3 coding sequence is TGTGCCAGCAGCTTTGAGGGGGGTTACTCCTACGAGCAGTACTTC.

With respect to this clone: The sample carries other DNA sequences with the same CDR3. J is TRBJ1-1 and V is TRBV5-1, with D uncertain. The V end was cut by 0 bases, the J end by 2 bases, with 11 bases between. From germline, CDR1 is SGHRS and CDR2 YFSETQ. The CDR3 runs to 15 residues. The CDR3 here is CASSLDGRPNTEAFF. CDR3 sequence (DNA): TGCGCCAGCAGCTTGGATGGCAGACCAAACACTGAAGCTTTCTTT.

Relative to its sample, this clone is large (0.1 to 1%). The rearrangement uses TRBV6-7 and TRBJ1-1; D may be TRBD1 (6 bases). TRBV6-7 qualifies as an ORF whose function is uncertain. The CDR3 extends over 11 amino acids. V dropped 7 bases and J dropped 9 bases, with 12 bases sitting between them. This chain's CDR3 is CASNHGTQAFF. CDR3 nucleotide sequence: TGTGCCAGCAACCACGGGACACAAGCTTTCTTT.

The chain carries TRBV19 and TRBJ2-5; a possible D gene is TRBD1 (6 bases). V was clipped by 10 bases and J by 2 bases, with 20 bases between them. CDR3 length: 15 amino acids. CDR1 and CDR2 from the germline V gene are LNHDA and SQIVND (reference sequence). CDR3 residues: CATRGRGSKQETQYF. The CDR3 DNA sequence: TGTGCCACCAGGGGACGAGGGAGTAAACAAGAGACCCAGTACTTC.

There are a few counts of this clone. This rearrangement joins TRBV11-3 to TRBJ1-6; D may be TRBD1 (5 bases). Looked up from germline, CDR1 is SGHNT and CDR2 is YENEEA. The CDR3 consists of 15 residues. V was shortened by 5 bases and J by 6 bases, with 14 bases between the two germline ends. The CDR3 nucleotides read TGTGCCAGCAGCGTAATGGCGGGGGGTAATTCACCCCTCCACTTT. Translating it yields CASSVMAGGNSPLHF. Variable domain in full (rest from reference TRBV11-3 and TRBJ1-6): EAGVVQSPRYKIIEKKQPVAFWCNPISGHNTLYWYLQNLGQGPELLIRYENEEAVDDSQLPKDRFSAERLKGVDSTLKIQPAELGDSAVYLCASSVMAGGNSPLHFGNGTRLTVT.

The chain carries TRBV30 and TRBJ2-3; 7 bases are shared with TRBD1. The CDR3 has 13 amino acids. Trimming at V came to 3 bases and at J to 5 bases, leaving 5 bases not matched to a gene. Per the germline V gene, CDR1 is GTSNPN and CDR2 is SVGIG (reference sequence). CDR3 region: CAWRIPGGDTQYF. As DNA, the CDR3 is TGTGCCTGGAGGATCCCAGGGGGAGATACGCAGTATTTT.

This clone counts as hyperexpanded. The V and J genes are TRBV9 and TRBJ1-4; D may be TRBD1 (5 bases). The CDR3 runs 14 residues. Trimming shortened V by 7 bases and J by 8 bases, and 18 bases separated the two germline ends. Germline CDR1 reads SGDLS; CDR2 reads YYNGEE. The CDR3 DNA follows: TGTGCCAGCGGCCGGGACGGGACCCGAGAAAAACTGTTTTTT. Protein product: CASGRDGTREKLFF.

CDR3 DNA: TGCAGCGTTAGGCACGAGAAGGACACCGGGGAGCTGTTTTTT. Protein product: CSVRHEKDTGELFF. This chain joins TRBV29-1 and TRBJ2-2; D is unclear. Per germline, CDR1 SQVTM and CDR2 ANQGSEA. Trimming took off 5 bases at V and 3 bases at J, with 13 bases between the two ends. The CDR3 covers 14 residues.

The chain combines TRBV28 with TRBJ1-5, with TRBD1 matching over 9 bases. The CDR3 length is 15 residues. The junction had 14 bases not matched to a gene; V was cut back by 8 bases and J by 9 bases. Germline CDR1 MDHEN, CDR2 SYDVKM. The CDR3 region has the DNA TGTGCCAGCGAGGTCGCTCAGACAGGGGGAGGGCCCCAGCATTTT. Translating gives CASEVAQTGGGPQHF.

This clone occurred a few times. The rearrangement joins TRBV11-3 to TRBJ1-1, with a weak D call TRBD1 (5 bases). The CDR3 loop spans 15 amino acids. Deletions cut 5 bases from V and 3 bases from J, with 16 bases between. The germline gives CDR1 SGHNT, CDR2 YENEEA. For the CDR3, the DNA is TGTGCCAGCAGCCCCCAATCAGGGCTGGACACTGAAGCTTTCTTT. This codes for CASSPQSGLDTEAFF.

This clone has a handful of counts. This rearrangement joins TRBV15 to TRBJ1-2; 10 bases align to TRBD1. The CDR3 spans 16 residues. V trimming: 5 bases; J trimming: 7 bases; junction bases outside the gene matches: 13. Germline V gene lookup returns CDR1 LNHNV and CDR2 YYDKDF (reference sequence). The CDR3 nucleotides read TGTGCCACCAGCCTAGGGGGTGGGACAGGGGTCTTTGGCTACACCTTC. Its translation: CATSLGGGTGVFGYTF. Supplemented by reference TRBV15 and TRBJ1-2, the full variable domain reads DAMVIQNPRYQVTQFGKPVTLSCSQTLNHNVMYWYQQKSSQAPKLLFHYYDKDFNNEADTPDNFQSRRPNTSFCFLDIRSPGLGDTAMYLCATSLGGGTGVFGYTFGSGTRLTVV.